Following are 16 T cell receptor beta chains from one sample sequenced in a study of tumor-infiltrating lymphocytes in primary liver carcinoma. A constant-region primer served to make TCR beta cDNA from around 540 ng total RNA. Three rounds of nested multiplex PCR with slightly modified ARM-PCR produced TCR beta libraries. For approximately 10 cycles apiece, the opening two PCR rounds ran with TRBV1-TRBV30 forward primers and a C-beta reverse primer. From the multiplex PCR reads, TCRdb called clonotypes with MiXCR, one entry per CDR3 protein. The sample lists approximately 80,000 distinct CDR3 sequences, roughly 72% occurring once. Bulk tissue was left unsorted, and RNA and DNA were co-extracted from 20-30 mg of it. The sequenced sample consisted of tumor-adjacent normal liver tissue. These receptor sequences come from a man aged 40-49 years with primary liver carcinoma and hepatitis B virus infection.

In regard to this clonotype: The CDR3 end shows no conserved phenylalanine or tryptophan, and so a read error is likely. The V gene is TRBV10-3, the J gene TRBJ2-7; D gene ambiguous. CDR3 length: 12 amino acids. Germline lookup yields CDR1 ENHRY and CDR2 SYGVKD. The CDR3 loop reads CTISETGQEQYL. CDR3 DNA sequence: TGTACCATCAGTGAAACCGGGCAAGAGCAGTACTTA.

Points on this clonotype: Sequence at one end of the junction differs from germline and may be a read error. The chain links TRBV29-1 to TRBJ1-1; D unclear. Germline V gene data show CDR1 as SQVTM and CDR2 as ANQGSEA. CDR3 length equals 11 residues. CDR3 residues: CRVEYLSEVFF. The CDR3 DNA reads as TGCAGAGTTGAGTATCTAAGTGAAGTTTTCTTT. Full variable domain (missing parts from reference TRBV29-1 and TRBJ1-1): SAVISQKPSRDICQRGTSLTIQCQVDSQVTMMFWYRQQPGQSLTLIATANQGSEATYESGFVIDKFPISRPNLTFSTLTVSNMSPEDSSIYLCRVEYLSEVFFGQGTRLTVV.

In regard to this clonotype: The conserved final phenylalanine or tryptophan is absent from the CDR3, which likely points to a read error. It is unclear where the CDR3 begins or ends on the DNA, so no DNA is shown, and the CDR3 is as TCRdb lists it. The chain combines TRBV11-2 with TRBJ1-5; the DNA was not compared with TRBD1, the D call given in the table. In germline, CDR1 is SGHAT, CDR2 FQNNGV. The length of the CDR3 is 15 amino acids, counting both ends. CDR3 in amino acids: CANSLEMGGNQPLHS.

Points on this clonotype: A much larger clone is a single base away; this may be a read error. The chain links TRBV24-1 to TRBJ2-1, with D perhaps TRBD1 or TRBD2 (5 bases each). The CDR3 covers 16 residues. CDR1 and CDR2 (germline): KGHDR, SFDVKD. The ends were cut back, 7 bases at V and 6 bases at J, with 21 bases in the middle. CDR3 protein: CATSGAGGGNFNEQFF. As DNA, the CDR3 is TGTGCCACCAGCGGGGCCGGTGGCGGAAACTTCAATGAGCAGTTCTTC.

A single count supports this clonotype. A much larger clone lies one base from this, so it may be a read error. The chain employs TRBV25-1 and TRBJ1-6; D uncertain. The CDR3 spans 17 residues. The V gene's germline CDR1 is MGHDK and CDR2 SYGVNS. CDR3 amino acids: CVSSEHGRSSYNSPLHF. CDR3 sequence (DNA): TGTGTCAGCAGTGAACATGGACGCAGCTCCTATAATTCACCCCTCCACTTT.

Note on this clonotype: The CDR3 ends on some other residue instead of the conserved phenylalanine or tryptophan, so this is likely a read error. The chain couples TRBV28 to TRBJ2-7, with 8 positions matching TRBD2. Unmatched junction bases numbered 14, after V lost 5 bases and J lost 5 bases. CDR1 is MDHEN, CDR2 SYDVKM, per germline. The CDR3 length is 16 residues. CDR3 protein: CASSPSPTSGVHEQYI. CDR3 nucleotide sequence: TGTGCCAGCAGTCCCTCTCCTACTAGCGGAGTACACGAGCAGTACATC.

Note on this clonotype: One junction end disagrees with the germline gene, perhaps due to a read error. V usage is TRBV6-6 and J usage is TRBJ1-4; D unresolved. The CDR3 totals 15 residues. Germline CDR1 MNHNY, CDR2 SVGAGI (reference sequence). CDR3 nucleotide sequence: TGCGCCATCAGTAAAGGCGGCTTCTTGGATGAAAAACTGTTTTTT. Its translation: CAISKGGFLDEKLFF.

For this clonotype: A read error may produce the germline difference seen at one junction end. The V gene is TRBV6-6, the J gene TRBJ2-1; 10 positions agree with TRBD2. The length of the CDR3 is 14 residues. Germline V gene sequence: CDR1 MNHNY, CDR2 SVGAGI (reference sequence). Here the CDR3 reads CASQRGGVGNELLF. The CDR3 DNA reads TGTGCCAGCCAGCGGGGGGGAGTCGGTAATGAGCTGCTCTTC.

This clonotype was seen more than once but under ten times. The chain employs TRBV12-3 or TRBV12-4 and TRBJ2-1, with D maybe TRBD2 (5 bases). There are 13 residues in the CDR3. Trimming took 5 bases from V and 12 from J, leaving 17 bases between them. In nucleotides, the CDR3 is TGTGCCAGCAGTCCCCTCGATCTTCGGGGGCAGTTCTTC. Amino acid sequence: CASSPLDLRGQFF.

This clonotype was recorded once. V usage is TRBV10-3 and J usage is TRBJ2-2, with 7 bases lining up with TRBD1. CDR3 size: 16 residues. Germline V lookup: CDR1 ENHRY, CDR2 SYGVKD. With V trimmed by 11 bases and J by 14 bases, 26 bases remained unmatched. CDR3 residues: CAFMGTEGGNTGKLFF. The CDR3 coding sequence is TGTGCCTTCATGGGGACAGAAGGTGGGAACACCGGGAAACTGTTTTTT.

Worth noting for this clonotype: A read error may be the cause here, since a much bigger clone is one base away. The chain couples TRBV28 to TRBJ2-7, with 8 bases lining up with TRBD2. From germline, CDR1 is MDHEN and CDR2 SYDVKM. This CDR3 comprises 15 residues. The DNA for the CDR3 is TGTGTCAGCAGTGAGGGGCCAGCGGGAGCCTACGAGCAGTACTTC. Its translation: CVSSEGPAGAYEQYF.

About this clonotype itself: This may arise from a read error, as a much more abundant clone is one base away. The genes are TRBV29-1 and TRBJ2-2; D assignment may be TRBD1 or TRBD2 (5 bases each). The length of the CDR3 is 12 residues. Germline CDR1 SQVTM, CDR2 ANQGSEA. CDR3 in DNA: TGCAGCGTTGGGCAGGACACCGGGGAGCTGCCTTTT. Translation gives CSVGQDTGELPF.

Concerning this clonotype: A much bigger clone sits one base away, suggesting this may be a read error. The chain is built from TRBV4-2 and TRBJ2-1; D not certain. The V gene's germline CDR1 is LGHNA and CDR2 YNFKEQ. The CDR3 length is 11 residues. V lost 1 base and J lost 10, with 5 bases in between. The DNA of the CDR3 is TGTGCCAGCAGCCAAGCTGAAGAGCAGTTCTTC. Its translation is CASSQAEEQFF.

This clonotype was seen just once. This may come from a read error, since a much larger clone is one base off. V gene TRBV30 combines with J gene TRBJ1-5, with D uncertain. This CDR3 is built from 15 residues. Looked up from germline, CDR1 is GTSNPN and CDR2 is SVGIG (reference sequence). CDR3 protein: CPWSPPGVSNQPQHF. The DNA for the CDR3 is TGTCCCTGGAGTCCACCCGGGGTTAGCAATCAGCCCCAGCATTTT. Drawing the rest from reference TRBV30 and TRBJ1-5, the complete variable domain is SQTIHQWPATLVQPVGSPLSLECTVEGTSNPNLYWYRQAAGRGLQLLFYSVGIGQISSEVPQNLSASRPQDRQFILSSKKLLLSDSGFYLCPWSPPGVSNQPQHFGDGTRLSIL.

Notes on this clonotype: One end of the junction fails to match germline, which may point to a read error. CDR3 bases: TGCAGTGTTGAAAGTGGACAGGGGGCTTTGAATGGGGAGATCCAGTACTTC. This encodes CSVESGQGALNGEIQYF. The chain combines TRBV29-1 with TRBJ2-5, with 11 bases identical to TRBD1. Looked up from germline, CDR1 is SQVTM and CDR2 is ANQGSEA. This CDR3 is 17 amino acids long. The whole variable domain, filled in from reference TRBV29-1 and TRBJ2-5, reads SAVISQKPSRDICQRGTSLTIQCQVDSQVTMMFWYRQQPGQSLTLIATANQGSEATYESGFVIDKFPISRPNLTFSTLTVSNMSPEDSSIYLCSVESGQGALNGEIQYFGPGTRLLVL.

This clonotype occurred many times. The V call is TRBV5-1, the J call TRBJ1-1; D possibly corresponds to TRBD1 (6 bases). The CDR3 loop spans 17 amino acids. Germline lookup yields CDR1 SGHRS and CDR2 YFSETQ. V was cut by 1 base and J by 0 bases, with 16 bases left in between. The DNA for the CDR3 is TGCGCCAGCAGCTTGAGAGCAACAGGGATGTTGAACACTGAAGCTTTCTTT. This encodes CASSLRATGMLNTEAFF.